This TCR beta chain was obtained from a study of T-cell reconstitution after alpha-beta-depleted transplantation in children. The length of the CDR3 is 11 residues. Deletions cut 5 bases from V and 10 bases from J, with 8 bases between. This clonotype was found a few times. Preparation of the TCRbeta library involved a method that used unique molecular identifiers. TCRdb re-derived calls from the PCR reads in MiXCR, one entry per CDR3 protein. The sample yields some 520,000 distinct CDR3 sequences, over 25% seen once. This chain uses TRBV12-3 or TRBV12-4 with TRBJ1-4, with D possibly being TRBD1 (5 bases). Here the sequenced sample was PBMCs from the stem cell graft donor, taken from the stem cell graft. This clonotype was sampled from a human donor who donated a stem cell graft to a child with aplastic anemia. The CDR3 loop reads CASSPGGKLFF. Written as DNA, the CDR3 is TGTGCCAGCAGTCCTGGGGGAAAACTGTTTTTT.